This T cell receptor beta chain is from a study of T cells in Graves' hyperthyroidism and ophthalmopathy. Study observations and caveats: The blood repertoire included most of the expanded thyroid clonotypes above 0.001.

This clonotype was picked up many times. The antigen is unknown. CDR3 length equals 14 residues. Looked up from germline, CDR1 is MNHEY and CDR2 is SMNVEV (reference sequence). Deletions cut 5 bases from V and 3 bases from J, with 14 bases between. TCR beta CDR3 regions were amplified from RNA transcripts. An initial round of RT-PCR targeting the TCR CDR3 relied on the HTBI primer set. TCRdb reprocessed the multiplex PCR reads via MiXCR and lists one record per CDR3 protein. The sample has around 620,000 distinct CDR3 sequences; over 12% are singletons. This rearrangement joins TRBV27 to TRBJ2-7; D call uncertain. This receptor was obtained from a woman younger than 30 with Graves' ophthalmopathy. Sequenced material: blood. The CDR3 loop reads CASSPSYSLYEQYF. CDR3 nucleotide sequence: TGTGCCAGCAGTCCATCCTACTCCCTCTACGAGCAGTACTTC.